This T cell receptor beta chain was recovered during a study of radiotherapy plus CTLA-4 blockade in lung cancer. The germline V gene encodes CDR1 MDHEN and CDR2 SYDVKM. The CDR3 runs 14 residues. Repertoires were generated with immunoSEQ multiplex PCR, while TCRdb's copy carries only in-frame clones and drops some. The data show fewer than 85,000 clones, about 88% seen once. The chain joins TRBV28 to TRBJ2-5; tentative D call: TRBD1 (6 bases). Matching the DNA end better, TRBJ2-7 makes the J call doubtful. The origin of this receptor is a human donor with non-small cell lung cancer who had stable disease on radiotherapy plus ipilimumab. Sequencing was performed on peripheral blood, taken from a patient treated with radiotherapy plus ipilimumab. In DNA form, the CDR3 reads TGTGCCAGCAGTTTCCTCACAGGGACCTACGAGCAGTACTTC. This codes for CASSFLTGTYEQYF.